The source of this T cell receptor beta chain is a study of T cell changes during pregnancy in multiple sclerosis. Unmatched junction bases numbered 10, after V lost 1 base and J lost 11 bases. Germline values: CDR1 SGHDT, CDR2 YYEEEE. The CDR3 has 15 residues. Libraries were prepared by immunoSEQ multiplex PCR; TCRdb keeps only in-frame clonotypes and omits some of them. This table has some 28,000 clones, approximately 94% appearing once. The specimen comprised CD4+ T cells from peripheral blood mononuclear cells, sampled after pregnancy. The J gene is TRBJ2-5, the V gene TRBV5-6; 11 bases are shared with TRBD1. The sequence was obtained from a female donor with multiple sclerosis, enrolled in a pregnancy study. CDR3 region: CASSLLGQGAGEQYF. CDR3 in DNA: TGTGCCAGCAGCTTGTTAGGACAGGGGGCCGGAGAGCAGTACTTC.